This TCR beta chain was recorded in a study of PD-1 blockade in classical Hodgkin lymphoma. Stated time point: newly diagnosed, previously untreated cHL patient sample. Magnetic depletion of non-target cells from thawed PBMCs yielded purified CD8+ T cells. Looked up from germline, CDR1 is MNHEY and CDR2 is SVGAGI. The CDR3 spans 10 residues. Trimming removed 8 bases from V and 8 bases from J, with 9 bases in between. Notes on the study in general: Possible causes of repertoire differences, disease activity or prior therapy, remain undefined. According to reports, newly diagnosed patients had lower baseline TCR diversity than healthy donors, and relapsed/refractory patients had lower baseline TCR diversity still.

Comment on this clone: Its antigen is unidentified.

Clones were sequenced by immunoSEQ multiplex PCR, and TCRdb holds only the in-frame ones, with some missing. Of about 21,000 clones in the sample, 85% to 90% were seen once. The chain couples TRBV6-5 to TRBJ1-2; no clear D gene. This receptor was obtained from a human donor with classical Hodgkin lymphoma. Sequencing was done on a sample of CD8+ T cells from blood. The CDR3: CASSGEGYTF. The DNA of the CDR3 is TGTGCCAGCTCAGGAGAGGGCTACACCTTC.